The 7 T cell receptor beta chains presented below share a single source sample, sequenced in a study of shared clonotypes between healthy human individuals. The naive CD8 fraction comprised CD45RO-negative cells positively selected for CCR7 and excluded terminally differentiated effector memory CD45RA+ cells. Assay: immunoSEQ multiplex PCR; the TCRdb copy retains only in-frame clones and omits some. Of about 2.2 million clones detected, just over 90% appear once; the ten largest clones hold around 1.7%. Sequenced: naive CD8+ T cells from PBMCs. Every receptor here comes from a man between 18 and 35 years old in good health. Some clones in this sample may be carry-over from other donors' samples.

About this clone itself: A read error may explain this, as a much larger clone is one base away. This sample includes further DNA sequences coding for the same CDR3. V is TRBV9 and J is TRBJ1-5; no clear D. V lost 0 bases and J lost 5, with 3 bases in between. CDR3 length: 12 amino acids. Per the germline V gene, CDR1 is SGDLS and CDR2 is YYNGEE. The CDR3 spells CASSVGDQPQHF. The CDR3 coding sequence is TGTGCCAGCAGCGTAGGGGATCAGCCCCAGCATTTT.

J is TRBJ2-7 and V is TRBV7-9; D tentatively fits TRBD1 or TRBD2 (5 bases each). This CDR3 contains 13 residues. Per germline, CDR1 SEHNR and CDR2 FQNEAQ (reference sequence). Trimming pared 8 bases from V and 2 bases from J, leaving 13 bases between. The CDR3 protein is CASEPLGAYEQYF. In DNA, the CDR3 is TGTGCCAGCGAACCTTTGGGGGCCTACGAGCAGTACTTC.

V and J are TRBV27 and TRBJ1-1; 10 nucleotides line up with TRBD1. The CDR3 sequence is 15 residues long. Unmatched junction bases numbered 8, after V lost 3 bases and J lost 7 bases. From germline, CDR1 is MNHEY and CDR2 SMNVEV (reference sequence). CDR3 DNA sequence: TGTGCCAGCAGTTTCGTGGGACAGGGGCGTAATGAAGCTTTCTTT. As protein: CASSFVGQGRNEAFF.

Concerning this clone: This CDR3 is also generated by other DNA sequences in the sample. The chain carries TRBV19 and TRBJ2-7; a possible D gene is TRBD2 (6 bases). V lost 3 bases, J lost 2 bases, and 8 bases lay in between. The germline V gene has CDR1 LNHDA and CDR2 SQIVND (reference sequence). CDR3 length: 13 residues. In DNA form, the CDR3 reads TGTGCCAGTAGTATCGGACTAACCTACGAGCAGTACTTC. Translating gives CASSIGLTYEQYF.

This sequence joins TRBV27 and TRBJ2-1; D is perhaps TRBD1 or TRBD2 (6 bases each). Trimming cost V 0 bases and J 9 bases, with 15 bases left between them. CDR3 size: 15 residues. Germline V gene data show CDR1 as MNHEY and CDR2 as SMNVEV (reference sequence). The CDR3 spells CASSLSLGGWGEQFF. The CDR3 region has the DNA TGTGCCAGCAGTTTATCCCTAGGGGGGTGGGGTGAGCAGTTCTTC.

With regard to this clone: This same CDR3 is encoded by further DNA sequences in the sample. The gene calls are TRBV5-5 and TRBJ2-7, with D possibly TRBD2 on 6 matching bases. Trimming pared 3 bases from V and 2 bases from J, leaving 9 bases between. CDR3 length: 13 amino acids. Germline-derived CDR1 and CDR2 are SGHKS and YYEKEE (reference sequence). The CDR3 nucleotides are TGTGCCAGCAGCTGGGACTTAACCTACGAGCAGTACTTC. It translates to CASSWDLTYEQYF.

Notes on this clone: Distinct nucleotide sequences in the sample also encode this CDR3. CDR3 in amino acids: CSVVGGNTEAFF. The CDR3 nucleotides are TGCAGCGTTGTTGGGGGGAACACTGAAGCTTTCTTT. The V and J genes are TRBV29-1 and TRBJ1-1; TRBD1 is a possible D gene (5 bases). This CDR3 is 12 amino acids long. Germline V gene lookup returns CDR1 SQVTM and CDR2 ANQGSEA. Trimming pared 4 bases from V and 1 base from J, leaving 7 bases between.